The following is a T cell receptor (beta chain) sequence with its context. Antigen unknown. The CDR3 loop spans 16 amino acids. The V and J ends lost 1 base and 0 bases respectively, with 12 bases between them. Germline V gene data show CDR1 as LGHNA and CDR2 as YNFKEQ. TCRdb independently ran MiXCR on the 5' RACE reads; one entry per CDR3 protein. The sample holds a few hundred thousand distinct CDR3 sequences, roughly 30% seen once. This specimen comes from a study of T-cell memory formation after mild COVID-19. Regarding the study as a whole: The study found contracting CD4+ clones mainly in CM and EM and contracting CD8+ clones in EMRA. The study detected some responding clones in pre-infection memory, suggesting cross-reactive memory joined.

This clonotype was obtained from an adult woman who had mild COVID-19 (a few samples of this study predate the infection). Cell type and time point are not known. The sample consisted of PBMCs or a T cell subset sorted from them (not recorded which). V usage is TRBV4-2 and J usage is TRBJ1-2; no clear D. The CDR3 region has the DNA TGTGCCAGCAGCCAAGCGGTTGAAAGTTCTAACTATGGCTACACCTTC. Its protein product is CASSQAVESSNYGYTF.